The T cell receptor beta chain under discussion was sequenced for a study of CD8 T cells in Susac syndrome. TCR beta sequences were obtained from blood CD8+ and CD4+ T cells. Germline V gene data show CDR1 as GTSNPN and CDR2 as SVGIG (reference sequence). The CDR3 has 13 amino acids. V lost 4 bases, J lost 0 bases, and 9 bases lay in between. The RNA, roughly 0.45 to 1 ug, was put through reverse transcription using random hexamers. Amplification of TCR beta CDR3 used immunoSEQ multiplex PCR across 54 Vbeta and 13 Jbeta. TCRdb independently ran MiXCR on the immunoSEQ multiplex PCR reads; one entry per CDR3 protein. The table includes roughly 180,000 distinct CDR3 sequences, around 96% detected once.

The V call is TRBV30, the J call TRBJ1-1; unclear D gene. Material: CD4+ T cells from PBMCs. This receptor was identified in a human donor in good health. CDR3 sequence reads: CAWIKMMNTEAFF. For the CDR3, the DNA is TGTGCCTGGATTAAAATGATGAACACTGAAGCTTTCTTT.